These 10 T cell receptor beta chains originate from one sample sequenced in a study of T cell changes during pregnancy in multiple sclerosis. Clones were sequenced by immunoSEQ multiplex PCR, and TCRdb holds only the in-frame ones, with some missing. Among about 59,000 clones listed, 80% to 95% were seen once. This specimen was peripheral blood, taken in the third trimester of pregnancy. These receptors were taken from a female donor in good health, enrolled as a control in a pregnancy study.

This chain joins TRBV18 and TRBJ1-5, with 8 bases aligning to TRBD1. The CDR3 has 16 residues. Germline trimming cut 3 bases from V and 2 bases from J; bases unmatched to any gene: 6. The germline V gene has CDR1 KGHSH and CDR2 LQKENI. The chain's CDR3 is CASSPEQGDGNQPQHF. The CDR3 nucleotides read TGTGCCAGCTCACCGGAACAGGGGGATGGCAATCAGCCCCAGCATTTT.

This sequence joins TRBV28 and TRBJ2-3, with TRBD2 matching over 10 bases. Trimming cost V 5 bases and J 4 bases; bases outside gene matches: 6. The length of the CDR3 is 15 residues. CDR1 MDHEN and CDR2 SYDVKM come from the germline V gene. The CDR3 sequence: CASSVSLAGADTQYF. The CDR3 DNA reads TGTGCCAGCAGTGTCTCCCTAGCGGGGGCAGATACGCAGTATTTT.

This chain uses TRBV4-2 with TRBJ2-3; TRBD2 agrees at 8 bases. Germline loops: CDR1 LGHNA, CDR2 YNFKEQ. There are 16 residues in the CDR3. V trimming: 1 base; J trimming: 4 bases; junction bases outside the gene matches: 7. This CDR3 is CASSQAGGPGADTQYF. The CDR3 DNA reads TGTGCCAGCAGCCAAGCGGGAGGGCCGGGGGCAGATACGCAGTATTTT.

V usage is TRBV7-2 and J usage is TRBJ2-7; the D is unclear. V was trimmed by 1 base and J by 0 bases, leaving 16 bases between them. This CDR3 has 17 residues. Germline-derived CDR1 and CDR2 are SGHTA and FQGNSA. This CDR3 reads CASSLGPTSYSSYEQYF. CDR3 sequence (DNA): TGTGCCAGCAGCTTAGGGCCGACCAGTTACAGCTCCTACGAGCAGTACTTC.

The chain recombines TRBV5-6 with TRBJ1-5; 10 nucleotides line up with TRBD1. Germline V gene lookup returns CDR1 SGHDT and CDR2 YYEEEE. V lost 2 bases and J lost 6; bases outside the gene matches: 5. The CDR3 sequence is 15 residues long. The CDR3 loop is CASSFRTGGPQPQHF. The CDR3 coding sequence is TGTGCCAGCAGCTTCAGGACAGGGGGGCCTCAGCCCCAGCATTTT.

The chain couples TRBV29-1 to TRBJ1-2, with TRBD1 matching over 7 bases. Germline loops: CDR1 SQVTM, CDR2 ANQGSEA. J lost 8 bases, V lost 3 bases, and 9 bases had no gene match. CDR3 size: 13 residues. The CDR3 here is CSVEAGGSIGYTF. The CDR3 nucleotides are TGCAGCGTTGAGGCAGGGGGGAGTATAGGCTACACCTTC.

The rearrangement uses TRBV29-1 and TRBJ1-2; TRBD1 is a possible D gene (5 bases). The V gene's germline CDR1 is SQVTM and CDR2 ANQGSEA. The CDR3 totals 12 residues. V lost 2 bases and J 2 bases, leaving 6 bases between the germline ends. The DNA for the CDR3 is TGCAGCGTTGAATCAGGGAACTATGGCTACACCTTC. This codes for CSVESGNYGYTF.

CDR3 protein: CASSSGLAGVRGQETQYF. The CDR3 DNA reads as TGTGCCAGCAGCTCGGGACTAGCGGGAGTGAGGGGGCAAGAGACCCAGTACTTC. V gene TRBV7-2 combines with J gene TRBJ2-5; 14 bases align to TRBD2. Germline loops: CDR1 SGHTA, CDR2 FQGNSA. Trimming removed 4 bases from V and 2 bases from J; junction bases left unmatched: 9. The CDR3 runs 18 residues.

The chain recombines TRBV7-2 with TRBJ1-4; no clear D. The CDR3 runs 14 residues. Trimming removed 4 bases at V and 4 bases at J, with 10 bases between. Germline V gene lookup returns CDR1 SGHTA and CDR2 FQGNSA. The CDR3 DNA reads TGTGCCAGCAGCTGGGCAGTGAATAATGAAAAACTGTTTTTT. Amino acids: CASSWAVNNEKLFF.

CDR3 bases: TGTGCCAGCAGTTACTCTCCGGGTTGGTCGGACACCATATATTTT. Amino acid sequence: CASSYSPGWSDTIYF. The chain combines TRBV6-5 with TRBJ1-3; D unclear. Germline values: CDR1 MNHEY, CDR2 SVGAGI. This CDR3 contains 15 residues. The germline V and J ends were trimmed by 0 bases and 8 bases, with 14 bases remaining between them.